The clone carrying this T cell receptor (beta chain) was detected many times. Its antigen remains unidentified. Relying on iRepertoire HTBI primers and Arm-PCR of CDR3 regions, the team built TCR beta libraries. Using its own MiXCR run on the multiplex PCR reads, TCRdb lists one record per CDR3 protein. Among 650,000 to 700,000 distinct CDR3 sequences listed, about 30% were seen once. The entry originates in a study of regulatory T cells in long-lasting Graves disease. Study findings and constraints: Between persistent patients, thousands of public clonotypes were shared, exceeding the 900 to 1,000 shared between new patients.

Time point in this sample: persistent/refractory GD, antithyroid drugs over 5 years with positive TRAb. Scientists built the TCR library using RNA that was extracted from PBMCs. Patients of an endocrinology department in Xi'an, China, were included. Sequencing was performed on peripheral blood mononuclear cells (PBMCs), taken when the disease was refractory, from a patient treated with antithyroid drugs. This receptor was taken from a female donor with Graves disease.

The CDR3 DNA sequence: TGTGCCAGCAGCGCTTTGTGGATGGGCTACACCTTC. Translated: CASSALWMGYTF. The chain has TRBV12-3 or TRBV12-4 and TRBJ1-2; D gene unclear. The CDR3 totals 12 residues. V lost 6 bases and J 8 bases, leaving 13 bases between the germline ends.